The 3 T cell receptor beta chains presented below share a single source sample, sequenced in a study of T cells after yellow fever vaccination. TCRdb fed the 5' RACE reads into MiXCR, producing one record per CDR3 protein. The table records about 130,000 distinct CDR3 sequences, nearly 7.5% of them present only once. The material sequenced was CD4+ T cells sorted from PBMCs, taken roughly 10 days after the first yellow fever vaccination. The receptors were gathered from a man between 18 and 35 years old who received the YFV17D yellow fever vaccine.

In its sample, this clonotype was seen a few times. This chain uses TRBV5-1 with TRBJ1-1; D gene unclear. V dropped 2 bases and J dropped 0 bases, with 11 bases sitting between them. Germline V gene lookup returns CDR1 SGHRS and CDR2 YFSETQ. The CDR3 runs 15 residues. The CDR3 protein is CASSFRGLLNTEAFF. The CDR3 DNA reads TGCGCCAGCAGCTTTAGAGGACTCCTGAACACTGAAGCTTTCTTT.

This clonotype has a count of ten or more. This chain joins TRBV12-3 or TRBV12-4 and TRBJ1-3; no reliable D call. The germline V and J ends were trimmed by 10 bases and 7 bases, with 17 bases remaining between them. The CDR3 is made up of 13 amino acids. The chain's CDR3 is CATAAGRANTIYF. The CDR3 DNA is TGTGCCACCGCCGCGGGCCGGGCGAACACCATATATTTT.

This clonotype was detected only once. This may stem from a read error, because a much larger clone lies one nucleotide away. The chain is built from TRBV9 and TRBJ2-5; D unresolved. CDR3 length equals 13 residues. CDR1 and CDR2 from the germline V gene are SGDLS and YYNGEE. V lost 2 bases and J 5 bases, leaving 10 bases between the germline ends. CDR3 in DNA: TGTGCCAGCAGCGTGGGCCCCCATGAGACCCAGTACTTC. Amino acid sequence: CASSVGPHETQYF. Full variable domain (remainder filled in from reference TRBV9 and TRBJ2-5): DSGVTQTPKHLITATGQRVTLRCSPRSGDLSVYWYQQSLDQGLQFLIQYYNGEERAKGNILERFSAQQFPDLHSELNLSSLELGDSALYFCASSVGPHETQYFGPGTRLLVL.